This TCR beta chain was documented in a study of beta chain features in type 1 diabetes. About the research overall: The number of sorted cells examined across all samples was some 99 million.

Every donor provided one heparinised blood draw, which averaged roughly 120 mL. A sort by CD45RO/CCR7/CD25/CD127/CD95/CD27 yielded CD4+ naive, central memory, regulatory and stem cell-like memory cells. The isolated RNA, all of it, was reverse transcribed, so expressed TCRB transcripts were what got sequenced. Clones were sequenced by immunoSEQ multiplex PCR, and TCRdb holds only the in-frame ones, with some missing. The sample shows 680,000 or so clones, roughly 16% of them seen only once. General study findings and limits: It was possible that PCR favored shorter templates, equally so in patients and controls.

Notes on this clone: Its target is not known. This sample includes further DNA sequences coding for the same CDR3.

CDR3 length: 13 amino acids. V trimming: 2 bases; J trimming: 3 bases; junction bases outside the gene matches: 1. Germline V gene data show CDR1 as GTSNPN and CDR2 as SVGIG (reference sequence). This TCR was sampled from a man aged 18 to 35 in good health. The chain has TRBV30 and TRBJ2-1; 7 positions match TRBD1. The sequencing sample was made of naive CD4+ T cells from blood. DNA of the CDR3: TGTGCCTGGAGTCGACAGGGCTACAATGAGCAGTTCTTC. It translates to CAWSRQGYNEQFF.